This T cell receptor (beta chain) was captured in a study of control samples from healthy donors and cancer patients. In germline, CDR1 is MNHEY, CDR2 SMNVEV (reference sequence). With 2 bases removed from V and 7 bases from J, the gap between germline ends came to 14 bases. The CDR3 contains 14 residues. Clones were sequenced by immunoSEQ multiplex PCR, and TCRdb holds only the in-frame ones, with some missing. The profile shows about 230,000 clones, approximately 80% of them singletons. This sequence joins TRBV27 and TRBJ1-1, with TRBD1 as a possible D gene (6 bases). The origin of this receptor is a woman aged 55-69 years with lung cancer. The specimen was PBMCs. CDR3 protein: CASSLTYRVDEAFF. The CDR3 nucleotides are TGTGCCAGCAGTTTAACCTACAGGGTCGATGAAGCTTTCTTT.